This T cell receptor (beta chain) comes out of a study of T-cell memory formation after mild COVID-19. This clonotype was detected only a few times. TCRdb itself ran the 5' RACE reads through MiXCR, one entry per CDR3 protein. In the table there are 85,000 to 120,000 distinct CDR3 sequences, 15% to 20% of which are singletons. The TCR sequence derives from an adult woman who had mild COVID-19 (a few samples of this study predate the infection). Cell type and time point are not known. Sequencing used PBMCs or a T cell subset sorted from them (not recorded which).

The CDR3 nucleotides read TGTGCCAGCAGCTTAGGTGTTGGAGAACAAGAGACCCAGTACTTC. Amino acid sequence: CASSLGVGEQETQYF. The V gene is TRBV7-9, the J gene TRBJ2-5; no clear D gene. Germline V CDR1 and CDR2: SEHNR, FQNEAQ (reference sequence). V shed 1 base and J shed 2 bases, with 11 bases lying between them. The CDR3 length is 15 residues. The full variable domain, with the rest looked up from reference TRBV7-9 and TRBJ2-5, is DTGVSQNPRHKITKRGQNVTFRCDPISEHNRLYWYRQTLGQGPEFLTYFQNEAQLEKSRLLSDRFSAERPKGSFSTLEIQRTEQGDSAMYLCASSLGVGEQETQYFGPGTRLLVL.